This T cell receptor (beta chain) stems from a study of shared clonotypes between healthy human individuals. CDR3 size: 15 residues. Germline V CDR1 and CDR2: KGHSH, LQKENI. The germline V and J ends were trimmed by 2 bases and 0 bases, with 11 bases remaining between them. The assay was immunoSEQ multiplex PCR, and TCRdb's table has in-frame clones only and misses some. The sample records 400,000 or so clones, around 96% being singletons. CD8 memory was a combination that joined CD45RO+ cells with CCR7-negative CD45RA+ TemRA cells. Sequenced sample: memory CD8+ T cells sorted from blood. Subset in this sample: CD45RO+ cells pooled with CCR7-negative TemRA cells. The sequence derives from a man under 40 in good health. The chain links TRBV18 to TRBJ2-7; no reliable D call. Here the CDR3 reads CASSPDPSVSYEQYF. CDR3 DNA sequence: TGTGCCAGCTCACCAGATCCGTCCGTCTCCTACGAGCAGTACTTC.